The subject of this entry is one T cell receptor (beta chain). This clone's antigen is unknown. The input lacks base qualities; no much larger clone sits a single base away. Donors were healthy HIV-negative adults with no recently reported acute infections or vaccinations. Every donor was a Caucasian adult living in Nashville, Tennessee, USA. For unsorted samples, 90 million to 95 million PBMCs were counted, and genomic DNA was extracted using the QIAamp DNA Blood Mini kit. Blood was obtained by leukapheresis, after which PBMCs were separated by Ficoll-Histopaque density gradient centrifugation and cryopreserved in liquid nitrogen vapor phase. This specimen belongs to a study of shared clonotypes between healthy human individuals (dated by TCRdb to between 2020 and 2021). In the study overall: A few men and two women, aged 18 to 49 years, made up the cohort. To estimate repertoire size and how much clonotypes are shared between individuals, the study performed deep sequencing of blood TCR repertoires from a few healthy adults. Libraries were prepared and TCR repertoires were sequenced by different laboratories using diverse techniques, in order to increase sequencing depth and limit assay-specific biases. Leukapheresis yielded between about 0.8 and 8.9 billion PBMCs per donor.

Broad study findings and their caveats: Pairwise subsampling indicated that sequencing depth was expected to affect the degree of clonotype sharing among donors. Only blood was sampled, and tissue TCR repertoires likely differ from those in blood. Because the study included a small number of donors, the genetic and exposure-history diversity represented was limited.

The V end loses 4 bases and the J end loses 5 bases, and a stretch of 17 bases separates them. From the cysteine through the phenylalanine, the CDR3 covers 15 amino acids. Only CDR3 DNA is held: 45 bases, read in frame from base 1. The germline V gene specifies MNHNS as CDR1 and SASEGT as CDR2. TCR CDR3 regions were amplified from genomic DNA by multiplex PCR using the deep immunoSEQ assay. Extracted genomic DNA from each cell subset was spread evenly across all wells of several immunoSEQ 96-well plates, with each plate serving as a replicate. For unsorted PBMC, around 0.3 ug genomic DNA, equal to 25,000 to 35,000 T cell genomes, was loaded into each replicate PCR. Ten immunoSEQ deep assay plates were used to sequence unsorted PBMC genomic DNA. Purified libraries were measured with a Qubit 3.0 fluorometer, size-checked on a Bioanalyzer 2100, and measured again with the KAPA Library Quantification kit. Each immunoSEQ 96-well plate was sequenced on its own single-read 150-cycle Illumina NextSeq 550 flow cell. The study's processing was this. Because the immunoSEQ output included only junctional sequences and no quality scores, the filtering could not be the same as the filtering used for full-length reads. To assign V/J genes and CDR3, sequences were annotated against IMGT germline references using PyIR, a Python wrapper for IgBLAST v1.9. Any read was removed if the V/J assignment was weak (E-value above 1e-6), the CDR3 was missing, or the read contained stop codons, out-of-frame junctions, or ambiguous translated residues. V3J clonotypes were defined by identical inferred V gene, J gene, and CDR3 amino acid sequence. The percentage overlap between two repertoires was calculated by dividing the number of shared unique clonotypes by the size of the smaller repertoire. Richness of each repertoire was evaluated using RTK rarefaction, the Chao1 estimator, and Recon v2.1 estimates of unobserved clonotypes. TCRdb provides this immuneACCESS table in a form limited to in-frame rearrangements. Some clones are lacking; in checked studies, under half of them reflect an unresolved V gene, and why the rest are absent is not known. For V, J and clone size, that table is used; D and trimming come from the DNA. Recorded for this sample are under 600,000 clones; about 80% of them occurred a single time. The top ten hold 12% of the sample.

The rearranged segments are TRBV6-1 and TRBJ2-5; the D gene is tentatively TRBD1 or TRBD2, each matching 5 bases. The sequencing sample was made of PBMCs. The origin of this receptor is a woman aged 40 to 55 in good health. Some clones in this sample may be carry-over from other donors' samples. The sequence in DNA is TGTGCCAGCAGTGGGATGGGGGATCTAAAGGAGACCCAGTACTTC. It encodes CASSGMGDLKETQYF.